The source of this T cell receptor beta chain is a study of patients and donors after allogeneic stem cell transplantation. TCRdb ran MiXCR on the RT-PCR reads and lists one entry per CDR3 protein. Here the sample spans about a million distinct CDR3 sequences, approximately 18% being singletons. This CDR3 is 15 amino acids long. V lost 5 bases and J lost 2; bases outside the gene matches: 3. Germline V gene data show CDR1 as SEHNR and CDR2 as FQNEAQ (reference sequence). The chain couples TRBV7-9 to TRBJ2-3; 11 nucleotides match TRBD2. Input material: blood, either unsorted or a sorted T cell fraction (not recorded which). The receptor comes from a human donor who was either an allogeneic HSCT recipient or a stem cell or donor lymphocyte infusion donor (not recorded which). It is not recorded whose cells these are; they may come from a transplant donor. CDR3 sequence: CASSVLAGVTDTQYF. CDR3 sequence (DNA): TGTGCCAGCAGCGTACTAGCGGGAGTCACAGATACGCAGTATTTT.